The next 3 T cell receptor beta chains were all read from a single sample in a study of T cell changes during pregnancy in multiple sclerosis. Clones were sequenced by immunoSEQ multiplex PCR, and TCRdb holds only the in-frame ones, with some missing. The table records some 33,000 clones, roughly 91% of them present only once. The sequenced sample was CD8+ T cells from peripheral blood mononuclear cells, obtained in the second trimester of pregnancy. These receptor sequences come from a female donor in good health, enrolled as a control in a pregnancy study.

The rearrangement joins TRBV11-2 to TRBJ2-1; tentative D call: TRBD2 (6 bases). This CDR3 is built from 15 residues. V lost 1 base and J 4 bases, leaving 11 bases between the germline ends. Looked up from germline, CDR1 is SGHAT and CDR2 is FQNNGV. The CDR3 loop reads CASSLGGGDYNEQFF. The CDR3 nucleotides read TGTGCCAGCAGCTTAGGAGGAGGGGATTACAATGAGCAGTTCTTC.

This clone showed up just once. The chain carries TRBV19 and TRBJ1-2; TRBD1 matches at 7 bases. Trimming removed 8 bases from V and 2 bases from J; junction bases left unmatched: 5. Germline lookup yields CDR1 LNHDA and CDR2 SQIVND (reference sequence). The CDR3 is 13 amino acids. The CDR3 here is CASRDSPNYGYTF. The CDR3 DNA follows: TGTGCCAGTCGGGACAGTCCAAACTATGGCTACACCTTC.

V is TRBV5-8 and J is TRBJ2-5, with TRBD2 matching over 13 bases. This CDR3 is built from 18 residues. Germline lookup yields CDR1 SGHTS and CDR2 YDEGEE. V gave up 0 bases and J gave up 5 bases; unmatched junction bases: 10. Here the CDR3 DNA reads TGTGCCAGCAGCTTGGGAACTAGCGGGGGGGTCGGCAGGGAGACCCAGTACTTC. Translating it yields CASSLGTSGGVGRETQYF.